This T cell receptor beta chain was identified during a study of neurological immune-mediated disorders. Study in general: The 35 or so patients with multiple sclerosis comprised 31 relapsing-remitting cases and 3 secondary progressive cases. Study-wide results and limits: No CDR3 amino acid sequences recurred among expanded clones across subjects, suggesting private repertoires in all groups.

It was by 5'RACE with 10-nucleotide random UMIs that the cDNA was made. TCRdb passed the 5' RACE reads through MiXCR, listing each CDR3 protein once. The table records 50,000 or so distinct CDR3 sequences, 3% to 4% of them present only once. The sample holds many counts of this clonotype. Its antigen remains unidentified. The CDR3 runs 13 residues. CDR1 MGHRA and CDR2 YSYEKL come from the germline V gene. V lost 4 bases, J lost 4 bases, and 10 bases lay in between. Sequencing input: PBMCs. This clonotype was obtained from a woman between 55 and 75 years old with multiple sclerosis. V and J are TRBV4-1 and TRBJ1-1; D call uncertain. The CDR3 coding sequence is TGCGCCAGCAGCCGGTACTATGGCACTGAAGCTTTCTTT. It is translated as CASSRYYGTEAFF.